These T cell receptor beta chains were read from a single sample in a study of glioma-infiltrating T cells after dendritic cell vaccination. Clones were sequenced by immunoSEQ multiplex PCR, and TCRdb holds only the in-frame ones, with some missing. The profile shows fewer than 25,000 clones, under 90% of them singletons. Here the sequenced sample was blood, taken after dendritic cell vaccination. These receptor sequences come from a human donor with glioblastoma. Both conserved end residues are part of each CDR3. The D gene is left open where the match is weak. Clone size is stated in some rows and not others, as once, few, many or a class when expanded.

clone_size	d_call	j_call	v_call	cdr3_nt	cdr3_aa
NA	TRBD2	TRBJ2-4	TRBV6-6	TGTGCCAGCAGTGACACCGGGACTACCAAAAACATTCAGTACTTC	CASSDTGTTKNIQYF
once	TRBD2	TRBJ2-1	TRBV5-1	TGCGCCAGCTCATGGACTAGCGGGGGGGTAACTTCCTACAATGAGCAGTTCTTC	CASSWTSGGVTSYNEQFF
NA	NA	TRBJ1-1	TRBV7-9	TGTGCCAGCAGCTTCGCCGGGACACCTCAAGCTTTCTTT	CASSFAGTPQAFF
NA	NA	TRBJ2-6	TRBV18	TGTGCCAGCACCCTAACTAGGGCTGGGGCCAACGTCCTGACTTTC	CASTLTRAGANVLTF
NA	TRBD2	TRBJ2-7	TRBV19	TGTGCCAGTAGCGAAACTAGCGGGATGTCCTACGAGCAGTACTTC	CASSETSGMSYEQYF
NA	NA	TRBJ1-2	TRBV19	TGTGCCAGTACCCCAAATCGGTCCCGGGGGGCTAGGTTTTATGGCTACACCTTC	CASTPNRSRGARFYGYTF
few	NA	TRBJ2-5	TRBV19	TGTGCCAGTAGCATCGGGGGCCAAGAGACCCAGTACTTC	CASSIGGQETQYF
NA	NA	TRBJ2-2	TRBV5-4	TGTGCCAGCAGCTTGGGGGGGGCCGGGGAGCTGTTTTTT	CASSLGGAGELFF
NA	TRBD1	TRBJ1-3	TRBV6-1	TGTGCCAGCAGTGAAAGGGCCCTTACAGGGGTGGGAAACACCATATATTTT	CASSERALTGVGNTIYF
few	NA	TRBJ2-2	TRBV5-1	TGCGCCAGCAGCGTAAAACAGGGTCGTGACGGGGAGCTGTTTTTT	CASSVKQGRDGELFF
NA	TRBD2	TRBJ2-3	TRBV7-2	TGTGCCAGCAGCTTAGCAAGGACTAGCGGGGGGCTGTCAGATACGCAGTATTTT	CASSLARTSGGLSDTQYF
NA	TRBD1	TRBJ1-1	TRBV10-1	TGCGCCAGCTCGACAGGGGGCTTAGCTGAAGCTTTCTTT	CASSTGGLAEAFF
NA	TRBD1	TRBJ1-5	TRBV6-5	TGTGCCACCAGGGGGGGTCGGAGCAATCAGCCCCAGCATTTT	CATRGGRSNQPQHF
NA	TRBD1	TRBJ2-3	TRBV15	TGTGCCACCAGCAGGGGACAGTCTAGCACAGATACGCAGTATTTT	CATSRGQSSTDTQYF
NA	TRBD1	TRBJ1-4	TRBV2	TGTGCCAGCATGGGACAGGGTCAAAAACTGTTTTTT	CASMGQGQKLFF
few	TRBD2	TRBJ2-3	TRBV6-4	TGTGCCAGCAGTGACACAAGCGGGGGGGGCCGGGATACGCAGTATTTT	CASSDTSGGGRDTQYF
NA	TRBD1	TRBJ2-2	TRBV7-2	TGTGCCAGCAGCCGACAGGGATCCGGGGAGCTGTTTTTT	CASSRQGSGELFF
NA	NA	TRBJ1-2	TRBV28	TGTGCCAGCAGTTTACAGGGCCCCTATGGCTACACCTTC	CASSLQGPYGYTF
NA	NA	TRBJ1-3	TRBV5-6	TGTGCCAGCAGCCCTCCCGGGACTGGTGGAAACACCATATATTTT	CASSPPGTGGNTIYF
NA	TRBD2	TRBJ2-7	TRBV18	TGTGCCAGCTCACCACCGGGACTAGCGACCTACGAGCAGTACTTC	CASSPPGLATYEQYF
NA	TRBD1	TRBJ1-6	TRBV19	TGTGCCAGTAGGAGGGACAGGGGGCGCGATAATTCCCCCCTCCACTTT	CASRRDRGRDNSPLHF
NA	NA	TRBJ2-7	TRBV15	TGTGCCACCAGCAGAGGGCCGGGTCTGAGGGAGCAGTACTTC	CATSRGPGLREQYF
NA	TRBD1	TRBJ1-4	TRBV5-6	TGTGCCAGCAGCATTGGGACAGGGCTGAAAAATGAAAAACTGTTTTTT	CASSIGTGLKNEKLFF
NA	TRBD1	TRBJ1-2	TRBV2	TGTGCCAGCAGTGGAGGGGACAGACGTGGCTACACCTTC	CASSGGDRRGYTF
NA	NA	TRBJ2-2	TRBV19	TGTGCCAGTAGTACCCCTGGGGGCGTAAGCGGGGAGCTGTTTTTT	CASSTPGGVSGELFF
NA	TRBD2	TRBJ2-2	TRBV7-8	TGTGCCAGCAGCTTAACTACTAGCGGGGGGGCCATCGCCGGGGAGCTGTTTTTT	CASSLTTSGGAIAGELFF
once	NA	TRBJ2-7	TRBV6-5	TGTGCCAGCGGGGGGACTTTTGAGCAGTACTTC	CASGGTFEQYF
NA	NA	TRBJ2-7	TRBV29-1	TGCAGCGTTTCATCAACAGGAAGCTACGAGCAGTACTTC	CSVSSTGSYEQYF
NA	TRBD1	TRBJ1-1	TRBV11-2	TGTGCCAGCAGCTTATCTCTGGGACAGGGAGAGAAGACTGAAGCTTTCTTT	CASSLSLGQGEKTEAFF
once	TRBD2	TRBJ2-2	TRBV4-1	TGCGCCAGCAGCCAACTCGGGACTAGCGGGACGAGGACCGGGGAGCTGTTTTTT	CASSQLGTSGTRTGELFF
NA	TRBD2	TRBJ2-1	TRBV6-5	TGTGCCAGCAGTTACTCGACTAGCGGGGGGACTAATGAGCAGTTCTTC	CASSYSTSGGTNEQFF
NA	TRBD2	TRBJ2-7	TRBV5-1	TGCGCCAGCAGCTCTAGCGGGGTAAACTCCTACGAGCAGTACTTC	CASSSSGVNSYEQYF
NA	NA	TRBJ1-1	TRBV10-1	TGCGCCAGCAGTTGGCACAGGGAAAACACTGAAGCTTTCTTT	CASSWHRENTEAFF
once	NA	TRBJ2-1	TRBV18	TGTGCCAGCTCACCGCGGGACTCCGACAATGAGCAGTTCTTC	CASSPRDSDNEQFF
NA	NA	TRBJ2-2	TRBV4-2	TGTGCCAGCAGCCAAGATCAGACTTTCACCGGGGAGCTGTTTTTT	CASSQDQTFTGELFF
NA	NA	TRBJ1-5	TRBV19	TGTGCCAGTAGTATGGCGGCTTCCAATCAGCCCCAGCATTTT	CASSMAASNQPQHF
NA	NA	TRBJ1-2	TRBV6-6	TGTGCCAGCAGTAGGGACGGGGGGCTTCATGGCTACACCTTC	CASSRDGGLHGYTF
NA	NA	TRBJ1-1	TRBV6-5	TGTGCCAGCAGCTCCGGGAAGAACACTGAAGCTTTCTTT	CASSSGKNTEAFF
once	NA	TRBJ1-2	TRBV5-8	TGTGCCAGCAGCTCCGGACAGCCGAAGGACTACACCTTC	CASSSGQPKDYTF
NA	NA	TRBJ1-5	TRBV5-5	TGTGCCAGCAGCTTGAGCAGGGGTCAGCCCCAGCATTTT	CASSLSRGQPQHF
NA	TRBD2	TRBJ2-1	TRBV7-9	TGTGCCAGCAAAAGCGGGGGGGCTGGTGAGCAGTTCTTC	CASKSGGAGEQFF
NA	TRBD2	TRBJ2-7	TRBV6-6	TGTGCCAGCGGGGAGGGCTACGAGCAGTACTTC	CASGEGYEQYF
NA	TRBD2	TRBJ2-7	TRBV4-2	TGTGCCAGCAGCCCTTTTTCTAGCGGAGGTAGCTCCTACGAGCAGTACTTC	CASSPFSSGGSSYEQYF
NA	NA	TRBJ2-7	TRBV6-6	TGTGCCAGCAGTTACCTGGGTGGAGGGGGCAACGAGCAGTACTTC	CASSYLGGGGNEQYF
NA	NA	TRBJ1-4	TRBV6-1	TGTGCCAGCAGTACTACCAGGGTCACTAATGAAAAACTGTTTTTT	CASSTTRVTNEKLFF
NA	NA	TRBJ1-6	TRBV2	TGTGCCAGCAGTTCCCTCTCCTATAATTCACCCCTCCACTTT	CASSSLSYNSPLHF
NA	TRBD1	TRBJ2-5	TRBV7-9	TGTGCCAGCGGAACGGACAGGGGTCAAGAGACCCAGTACTTC	CASGTDRGQETQYF
NA	NA	TRBJ1-4	TRBV27	TGTGCCAGCAGTGACGACGGCGGCCGGGTAAAACTGTTTTTT	CASSDDGGRVKLFF
NA	NA	TRBJ1-4	TRBV5-6	TGTGCCAGCAGCTTGGCCGGGTCCCCCGCGAATGAAAAACTGTTTTTT	CASSLAGSPANEKLFF
NA	TRBD1	TRBJ1-5	TRBV7-2	TGTGCCAGCAGCCCACAGGGGAATCAGCCCCAGCATTTT	CASSPQGNQPQHF
NA	TRBD1	TRBJ1-1	TRBV29-1	TGCAGCGTCAGGGGATGGGACAGGGGGCTGCACACTGAAGCTTTCTTT	CSVRGWDRGLHTEAFF
NA	NA	TRBJ2-3	TRBV6-7	TGTGCCAGCAGTTACTCCAAAGGGGGGGGCACAGATACGCAGTATTTT	CASSYSKGGGTDTQYF
NA	NA	TRBJ2-7	TRBV4-1	TGCGCCAGCAGCACAACCCCGGACTTCAATGGGTACGAGCAGTACTTC	CASSTTPDFNGYEQYF
few	TRBD1	TRBJ1-2	TRBV7-2	TGTGCCAGCAGCTCAGGGGGCGGCTATGGCTACACCTTC	CASSSGGGYGYTF
NA	NA	TRBJ2-7	TRBV9	TGTGCCAGCAGCGTAGGGGCGGGGTACGAGCAGTACTTC	CASSVGAGYEQYF
NA	NA	TRBJ2-5	TRBV11-1	TGTGCCAGCAGCTCCGTGACTCTTATTCAAGAGACCCAGTACTTC	CASSSVTLIQETQYF
NA	NA	TRBJ1-1	TRBV5-1	TGCGCCAGCACCCCCGGCGGACACAACACTGAAGCTTTCTTT	CASTPGGHNTEAFF
NA	NA	TRBJ1-2	TRBV6-5	TGTGCCAGCGGGGGGGGTCGGGCGCGGGATGGCTACACCTTC	CASGGGRARDGYTF
NA	NA	TRBJ1-5	TRBV7-2	TGTGCCAGCAGGTCCTTACCTAATAGCAATCAGCCCCAGCATTTT	CASRSLPNSNQPQHF